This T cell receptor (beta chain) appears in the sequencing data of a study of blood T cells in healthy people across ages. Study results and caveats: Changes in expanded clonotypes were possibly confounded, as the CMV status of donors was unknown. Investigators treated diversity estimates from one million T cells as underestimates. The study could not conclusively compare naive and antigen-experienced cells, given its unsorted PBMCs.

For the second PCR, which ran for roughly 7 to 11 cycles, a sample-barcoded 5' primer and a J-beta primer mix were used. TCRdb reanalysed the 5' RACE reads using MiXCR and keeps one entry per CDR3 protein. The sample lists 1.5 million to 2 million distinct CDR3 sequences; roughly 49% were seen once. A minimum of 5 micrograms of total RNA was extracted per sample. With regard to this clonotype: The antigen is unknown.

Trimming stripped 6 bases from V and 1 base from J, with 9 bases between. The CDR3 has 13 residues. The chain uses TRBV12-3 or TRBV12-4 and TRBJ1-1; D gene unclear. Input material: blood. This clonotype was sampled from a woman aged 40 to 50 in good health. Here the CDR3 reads CASSKAWNTEAFF. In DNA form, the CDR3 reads TGTGCCAGCAGCAAGGCTTGGAACACTGAAGCTTTCTTT.